This TCR beta chain was obtained from a study of neoadjuvant anti-PD-1 for oral cavity cancer. Time point: after neoadjuvant nivolumab, at surgical resection. This clone was seen only once. This table comes from immunoSEQ multiplex PCR, and its TCRdb copy is limited to in-frame clones, with some not included. The profile shows around 65,000 clones, roughly nine tenths of them singletons. This CDR3 region has 12 residues. Looked up from germline, CDR1 is SGHKS and CDR2 is YYEKEE (reference sequence). Trimming shortened V by 0 bases and J by 3 bases, and 4 bases separated the two germline ends. The sample here was PBMCs, taken after nivolumab (anti-PD-1) treatment. The receptor was isolated from a person aged 40 to 85 with oral cavity squamous cell carcinoma. The chain recombines TRBV5-5 with TRBJ2-7, with D unresolved. CDR3 amino acids: CASSLGDYEQYF. The CDR3 DNA is TGTGCCAGCAGCTTGGGAGACTACGAGCAGTACTTC.